These T cell receptor beta chains were read from a single sample in a study of blood T cell repertoires in COVID-19. This table comes from immunoSEQ multiplex PCR, and its TCRdb copy is limited to in-frame clones, with some not included. Of about 120,000 clones in the sample, about 88% were seen once. The sequenced material came from peripheral blood. Every receptor here comes from an elderly woman with acute or convalescent COVID-19. Each CDR3 is given with its conserved first and last residue. The D gene is left open where the match is weak. Clone size is shown for a subset of rows, as once, few, many or a class of expanded clone.

CDR3 length	clone size	J gene	V gene	D gene	CDR3 DNA	CDR3 protein
14	-	TRBJ2-2	TRBV5-6	-	TGTGCCAGCAGCTTGGCGGGACTTACCGGGGAGCTGTTTTTT	CASSLAGLTGELFF
13	-	TRBJ2-7	TRBV27	-	TGTGCCAGCAGTCCCCAGGGTCTCTACGAGCAGTACTTC	CASSPQGLYEQYF
17	-	TRBJ1-6	TRBV4-1	-	TGCGCCAGCAGCGTAAGGACAGTTGATAATTCAAATTCACCCCTCCACTTT	CASSVRTVDNSNSPLHF
11	-	TRBJ2-7	TRBV5-1	TRBD2	TGCGCCAGCAGCACGGGGGAGGGGCAGTACTTC	CASSTGEGQYF
14	few	TRBJ1-2	TRBV5-1	-	TGCGCCAGCAGCTTGGGGCGGGGGAACTATGGCTACACCTTC	CASSLGRGNYGYTF
12	-	TRBJ1-2	TRBV9	-	TGTGCCAGCAGCAGGGCAGGGGAAGGCTACACCTTC	CASSRAGEGYTF
18	-	TRBJ1-1	TRBV5-1	TRBD1	TGCGCCAGCAGCTTGGGAATCAGGGGGCGCGAAATGAACACTGAAGCTTTCTTT	CASSLGIRGREMNTEAFF
15	-	TRBJ1-1	TRBV19	-	TGTGCCAGTCTAGTCAACGGACAATCGAACACTGAAGCTTTCTTT	CASLVNGQSNTEAFF
13	-	TRBJ2-4	TRBV5-1	-	TGCGCCAGCAGCTTGGCCGAGGGAAACATTCAGTACTTC	CASSLAEGNIQYF
16	-	TRBJ2-1	TRBV4-2	TRBD2	TGTGCCAGCAGCCCCACAGGGACTAGTTATAGCAATGAGCAGTTCTTC	CASSPTGTSYSNEQFF
15	-	TRBJ2-5	TRBV5-4	-	TGTGCCAGCAGCTTGGATAGTCAGGCACAAGAGACCCAGTACTTC	CASSLDSQAQETQYF
14	-	TRBJ2-1	TRBV7-9	TRBD1	TGTGCCAGCAGCGCCGGGACAGGGTTCGGGGAGCAGTTCTTC	CASSAGTGFGEQFF
15	once	TRBJ1-5	TRBV15	-	TGTGCCACCAGCAGAGGACAGTATAGCAATCAGCCCCAGCATTTT	CATSRGQYSNQPQHF
13	-	TRBJ2-7	TRBV7-6	-	TGTGCCAGCAGCTTGGACAGCTCCTACGAGCAGTACTTC	CASSLDSSYEQYF
13	-	TRBJ1-1	TRBV27	TRBD1	TGTGCCACCAGGGGGCAGGGTGACACTGAAGCTTTCTTT	CATRGQGDTEAFF
15	-	TRBJ1-4	TRBV15	-	TGTGCCACCAGCAGGGGGACGGGGGGAAGGGAAAAACTGTTTTTT	CATSRGTGGREKLFF
14	-	TRBJ1-2	TRBV19	-	TGTGCCAGTAGTATGCGGGAGGCAGGAGGTGGCTACACCTTC	CASSMREAGGGYTF
16	-	TRBJ1-2	TRBV6-1	TRBD1	TGTGCCAGCAGTGAAGCTCTGGCCGGGACAGGGAATGGCTACACCTTC	CASSEALAGTGNGYTF
19	-	TRBJ2-7	TRBV19	-	TGTGCCAGTAGTATACGACAGGCTCGTGCCGCCCCCGAATCCTACGAGCAGTACTTC	CASSIRQARAAPESYEQYF
16	few	TRBJ1-6	TRBV28	TRBD1	TGTGCCAGCAGGGCAGGGGGCGACTCCTATAATTCACCCCTCCACTTT	CASRAGGDSYNSPLHF
15	-	TRBJ2-1	TRBV5-4	-	TGTGCCAGCACCCCTACCCCCGGGGTCTACAATGAGCAGTTCTTC	CASTPTPGVYNEQFF
13	few	TRBJ1-4	TRBV24-1	-	TGTGCCACCAGTGATTTTCCAATTGAAAAACTGTTTTTT	CATSDFPIEKLFF
14	-	TRBJ1-5	TRBV9	-	TGTGCCAGCAGCGTAGATGGCCGTAATCAGCCCCAGCATTTT	CASSVDGRNQPQHF
15	-	TRBJ1-6	TRBV6-6	TRBD1	TGTGCCAGCACCCTGGACAGGGTGTCTAATTCACCCCTCCACTTT	CASTLDRVSNSPLHF
16	-	TRBJ1-5	TRBV4-1	-	TGCGCCAGCAGCCAAGACCGCCAAGGCGGGTCTCAGCCCCAGCATTTT	CASSQDRQGGSQPQHF